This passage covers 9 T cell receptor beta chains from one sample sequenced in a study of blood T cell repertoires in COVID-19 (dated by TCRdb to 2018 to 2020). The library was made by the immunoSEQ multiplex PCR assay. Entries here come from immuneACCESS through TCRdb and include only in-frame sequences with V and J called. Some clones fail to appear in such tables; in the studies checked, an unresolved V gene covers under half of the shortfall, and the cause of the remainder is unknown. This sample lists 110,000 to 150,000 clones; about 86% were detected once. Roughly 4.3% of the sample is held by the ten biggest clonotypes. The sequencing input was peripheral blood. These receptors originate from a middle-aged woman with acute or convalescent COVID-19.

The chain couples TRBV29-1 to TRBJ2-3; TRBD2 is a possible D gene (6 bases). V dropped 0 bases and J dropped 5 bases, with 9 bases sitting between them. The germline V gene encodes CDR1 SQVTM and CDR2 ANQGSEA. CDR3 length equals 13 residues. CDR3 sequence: CSVEDRGRDTQYF. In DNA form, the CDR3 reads TGCAGCGTTGAAGATCGGGGGAGAGATACGCAGTATTTT.

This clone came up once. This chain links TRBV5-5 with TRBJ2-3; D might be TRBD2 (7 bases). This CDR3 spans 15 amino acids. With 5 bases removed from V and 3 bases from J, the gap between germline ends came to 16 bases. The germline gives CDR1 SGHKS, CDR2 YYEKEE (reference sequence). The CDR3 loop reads CASRGRGAFTDTQYF. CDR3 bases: TGTGCCAGCAGAGGACGGGGGGCTTTTACAGATACGCAGTATTTT. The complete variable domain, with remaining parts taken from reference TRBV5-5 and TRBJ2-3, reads DAGVTQSPTHLIKTRGQQVTLRCSPISGHKSVSWYQQVLGQGPQFIFQYYEKEERGRGNFPDRFSARQFPNYSSELNVNALLLGDSALYLCASRGRGAFTDTQYFGPGTRLTVL.

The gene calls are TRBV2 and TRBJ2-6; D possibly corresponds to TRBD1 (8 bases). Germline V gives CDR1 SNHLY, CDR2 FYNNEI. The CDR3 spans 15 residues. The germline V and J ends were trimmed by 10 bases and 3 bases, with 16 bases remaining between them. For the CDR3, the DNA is TGTGCCACTGAACAGGGGGGGAGTGGGGCCAACGTCCTGACTTTC. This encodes CATEQGGSGANVLTF.

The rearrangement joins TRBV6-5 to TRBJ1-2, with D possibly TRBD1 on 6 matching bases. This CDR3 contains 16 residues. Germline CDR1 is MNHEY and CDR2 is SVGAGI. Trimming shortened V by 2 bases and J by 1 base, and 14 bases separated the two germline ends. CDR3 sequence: CASSYMRGAINYGYTF. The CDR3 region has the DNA TGTGCCAGCAGTTACATGCGGGGGGCCATTAACTATGGCTACACCTTC.

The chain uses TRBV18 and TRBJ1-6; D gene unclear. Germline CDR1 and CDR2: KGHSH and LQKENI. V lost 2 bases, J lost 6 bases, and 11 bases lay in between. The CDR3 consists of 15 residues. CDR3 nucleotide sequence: TGTGCCAGCTCACCAGATGGCGGTTCTAATTCACCCCTCCACTTT. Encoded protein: CASSPDGGSNSPLHF.

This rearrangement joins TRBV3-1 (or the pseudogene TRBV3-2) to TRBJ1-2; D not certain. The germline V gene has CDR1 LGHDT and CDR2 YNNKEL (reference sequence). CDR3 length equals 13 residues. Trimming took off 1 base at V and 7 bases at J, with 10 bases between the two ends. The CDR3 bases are TGTGCCAGCAGCCAAGGGACGAGGGCTGGCTACACCTTC. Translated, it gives CASSQGTRAGYTF.

In DNA, the CDR3 is TGTGCCAGCAGTTTACCCGGGGGTGAGCAGTTCTTC. It is translated as CASSLPGGEQFF. The chain combines TRBV27 with TRBJ2-1; D may be TRBD2 (6 bases). CDR1 MNHEY and CDR2 SMNVEV come from the germline V gene (reference sequence). The CDR3 extends over 12 amino acids. Trimming removed 2 bases at V and 9 bases at J, with 8 bases between.

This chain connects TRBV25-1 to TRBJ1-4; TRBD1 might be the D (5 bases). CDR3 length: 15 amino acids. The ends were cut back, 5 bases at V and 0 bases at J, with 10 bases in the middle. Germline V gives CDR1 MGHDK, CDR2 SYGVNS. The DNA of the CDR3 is TGTGCCAGCAGTACAGGCTATGCAACTAATGAAAAACTGTTTTTT. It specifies CASSTGYATNEKLFF.

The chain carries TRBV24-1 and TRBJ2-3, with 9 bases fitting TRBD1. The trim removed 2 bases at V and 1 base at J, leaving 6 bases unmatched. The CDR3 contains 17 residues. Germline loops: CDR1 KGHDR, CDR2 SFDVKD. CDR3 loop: CATSDSTGGRGTDTQYF. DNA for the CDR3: TGTGCCACCAGTGATTCCACAGGGGGCAGGGGCACAGATACGCAGTATTTT.